The text below deals with one T cell receptor beta chain. Its specificity is unknown. TCRdb's table, derived via immunoSEQ multiplex PCR, lists solely in-frame clones and lacks some. Among over 25,000 clones listed, approximately 86% were seen once. The data were obtained in a study of T cells in narcolepsy. Study overall: Healthy controls were enrolled alongside patients with narcolepsy type 1 or type 2. Regarding the study as a whole: No autoreactive T cell clone sequences appeared in some memory CD4+ repertoires. Blood of same and different patients, but not healthy controls, reportedly held recurring autoreactive clonotypes.

CDR3 length: 13 amino acids. Deletions cut 7 bases from V and 6 bases from J, with 15 bases between. Germline loops: CDR1 LNHDA, CDR2 SQIVND (reference sequence). This clonotype originated in a human donor with narcolepsy. Sequencing was done on a sample of CD45RA- memory CD4+ T cells from PBMCs. The V and J genes are TRBV19 and TRBJ1-2; D is uncertain. The CDR3 sequence is CASTPPSWDGYTF. The CDR3 coding sequence is TGTGCCAGTACCCCACCATCCTGGGATGGCTACACCTTC.